This paragraph covers one T cell receptor beta chain sequence. What it binds is not known. The CDR3 contains 14 residues. Trimming cost V 6 bases and J 2 bases; bases outside gene matches: 7. CDR1 SNHLY and CDR2 FYNNEI come from the germline V gene. The isolated RNA, all of it, was reverse transcribed, so expressed TCRB transcripts were what got sequenced. Generated by immunoSEQ multiplex PCR, the TCRdb table keeps only in-frame clones and is missing some. The table has around 240,000 clones, under 70% seen once. This sample is part of a study of beta chain features in type 1 diabetes. In the study overall: Age, gender, cell numbers and subset yield matched between patients and controls. Sorted cell examination encompassed about 110,000,000 cells across all samples.

Using CD45RO/CCR7/CD25/CD127/CD95/CD27, CD4+ naive, central memory, regulatory and stem cell-like memory cells were sorted. Whole-study findings and limits: Patients' naive, central memory and regulatory TCRB repertoires appeared more alike than those of healthy donors.

V usage is TRBV2 and J usage is TRBJ2-7; the match to TRBD1 covers 7 bases. Sequencing input: naive CD4+ T cells from blood. The receptor was derived from a man aged 25 to 40 in good health. The chain's CDR3 is CASSRQGSPYEQYF. CDR3 nucleotides: TGTGCCAGCAGCAGACAGGGTAGCCCCTACGAGCAGTACTTC.